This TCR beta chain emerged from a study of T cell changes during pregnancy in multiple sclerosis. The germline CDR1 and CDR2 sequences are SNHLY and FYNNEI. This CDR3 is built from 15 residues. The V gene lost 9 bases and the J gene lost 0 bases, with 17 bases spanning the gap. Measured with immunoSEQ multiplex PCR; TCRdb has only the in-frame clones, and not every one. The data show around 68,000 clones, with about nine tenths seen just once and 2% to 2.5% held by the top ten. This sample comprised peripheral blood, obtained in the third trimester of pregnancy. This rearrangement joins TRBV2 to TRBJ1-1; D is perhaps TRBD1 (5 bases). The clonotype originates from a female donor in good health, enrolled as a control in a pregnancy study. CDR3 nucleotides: TGTGCCAGAGGGGATTCTGGGGCCCTGAACACTGAAGCTTTCTTT. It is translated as CARGDSGALNTEAFF.